The 5 T cell receptor beta chains reported below all come from one sample, sequenced in a study of vaccination and CD4 T cells after COVID-19. The assay that was used to sequence DNA from cultured CD4+ T cells was the Oncomine TCR Beta short-read assay. MiXCR, run by TCRdb on the PCR reads, gives a single entry per CDR3 protein. This table has several thousand distinct CDR3 sequences, around 43% appearing once. Noted treatment: approximately 10-day PBMC culture with coronavirus spike peptide pools or control peptides (ViraFEST assay). Collection of the unexposed donor's CD4+ T cells took place before the COVID-19 pandemic (2011-2018). Their antigen targets remain unknown. Material for sequencing was CD4+ T cells from blood, cultured in vitro. The receptors stem from a human donor in good health.

This clonotype was detected only a few times. The chain combines TRBV2 with TRBJ1-1; a possible D gene is TRBD1 (5 bases). In germline, CDR1 is SNHLY, CDR2 FYNNEI. V shed 6 bases and J shed 0 bases, with 11 bases lying between them. The CDR3 has 14 amino acids. The DNA of the CDR3 is TGTGCCAGCAGGAAGGAGGGGATGAACACTGAAGCTTTCTTT. Protein product: CASRKEGMNTEAFF.

This chain joins TRBV9 and TRBJ1-2, with D possibly being TRBD1 (5 bases). From germline, CDR1 is SGDLS and CDR2 YYNGEE. The ends were cut back, 0 bases at V and 4 bases at J, with 10 bases in the middle. There are 14 residues in the CDR3. CDR3 residues: CASSVVEGIYGYTF. CDR3 nucleotides: TGTGCCAGCAGCGTAGTGGAGGGGATCTATGGCTACACCTTC.

The CDR3 DNA follows: TGTGCCATCACTGGGGGGCTGAATCAGCCCCAGCATTTT. Protein product: CAITGGLNQPQHF. The V call is TRBV10-3, the J call TRBJ1-5, with D possibly matching TRBD1 (6 bases). Trimming left V 7 bases short and J 4 bases short, with 11 bases between. The CDR3 is made up of 13 amino acids. Germline V lookup: CDR1 ENHRY, CDR2 SYGVKD.

This sequence joins TRBV15 and TRBJ1-5; 7 nucleotides match TRBD1. There are 13 residues in the CDR3. V lost 3 bases and J lost 5; bases outside the gene matches: 1. Germline V lookup: CDR1 LNHNV, CDR2 YYDKDF (reference sequence). CDR3 loop: CATSSRGDQPQHF. The CDR3 nucleotides are TGTGCCACCAGCAGCAGGGGGGATCAGCCCCAGCATTTT.

The chain has TRBV19 and TRBJ1-6, with D perhaps TRBD1 (5 bases). V was pared by 6 bases and J by 7 bases, with 7 bases between. This CDR3 is built from 12 residues. CDR1 and CDR2 (germline): LNHDA, SQIVND (reference sequence). This CDR3 is CASSRENSPLHF. The CDR3 DNA follows: TGTGCCAGTAGCAGGGAAAATTCACCCCTCCACTTT.